This TCR beta chain derives from a study of blood T cell repertoires in COVID-19. The study assigned cohorts using participant-reported clinical history. Sequenced by immunoSEQ multiplex PCR; TCRdb stores in-frame clones only, minus some. The profile shows about 220,000 clones, about 83% of them singletons. The length of the CDR3 is 17 residues. The V gene lost 3 bases and the J gene lost 4 bases, with 19 bases spanning the gap. Germline CDR1 reads LNHDA; CDR2 reads SQIVND (reference sequence). The receptor comes from a woman between 45 and 60 years old who had been exposed to COVID-19. This chain links TRBV19 with TRBJ1-5; D unclear. What was sequenced was PBMCs or T cells enriched from blood (not recorded which). The CDR3: CASSIGASEVGNQPQHF. CDR3 nucleotides: TGTGCCAGTAGTATCGGAGCCTCGGAGGTAGGAAATCAGCCCCAGCATTTT.